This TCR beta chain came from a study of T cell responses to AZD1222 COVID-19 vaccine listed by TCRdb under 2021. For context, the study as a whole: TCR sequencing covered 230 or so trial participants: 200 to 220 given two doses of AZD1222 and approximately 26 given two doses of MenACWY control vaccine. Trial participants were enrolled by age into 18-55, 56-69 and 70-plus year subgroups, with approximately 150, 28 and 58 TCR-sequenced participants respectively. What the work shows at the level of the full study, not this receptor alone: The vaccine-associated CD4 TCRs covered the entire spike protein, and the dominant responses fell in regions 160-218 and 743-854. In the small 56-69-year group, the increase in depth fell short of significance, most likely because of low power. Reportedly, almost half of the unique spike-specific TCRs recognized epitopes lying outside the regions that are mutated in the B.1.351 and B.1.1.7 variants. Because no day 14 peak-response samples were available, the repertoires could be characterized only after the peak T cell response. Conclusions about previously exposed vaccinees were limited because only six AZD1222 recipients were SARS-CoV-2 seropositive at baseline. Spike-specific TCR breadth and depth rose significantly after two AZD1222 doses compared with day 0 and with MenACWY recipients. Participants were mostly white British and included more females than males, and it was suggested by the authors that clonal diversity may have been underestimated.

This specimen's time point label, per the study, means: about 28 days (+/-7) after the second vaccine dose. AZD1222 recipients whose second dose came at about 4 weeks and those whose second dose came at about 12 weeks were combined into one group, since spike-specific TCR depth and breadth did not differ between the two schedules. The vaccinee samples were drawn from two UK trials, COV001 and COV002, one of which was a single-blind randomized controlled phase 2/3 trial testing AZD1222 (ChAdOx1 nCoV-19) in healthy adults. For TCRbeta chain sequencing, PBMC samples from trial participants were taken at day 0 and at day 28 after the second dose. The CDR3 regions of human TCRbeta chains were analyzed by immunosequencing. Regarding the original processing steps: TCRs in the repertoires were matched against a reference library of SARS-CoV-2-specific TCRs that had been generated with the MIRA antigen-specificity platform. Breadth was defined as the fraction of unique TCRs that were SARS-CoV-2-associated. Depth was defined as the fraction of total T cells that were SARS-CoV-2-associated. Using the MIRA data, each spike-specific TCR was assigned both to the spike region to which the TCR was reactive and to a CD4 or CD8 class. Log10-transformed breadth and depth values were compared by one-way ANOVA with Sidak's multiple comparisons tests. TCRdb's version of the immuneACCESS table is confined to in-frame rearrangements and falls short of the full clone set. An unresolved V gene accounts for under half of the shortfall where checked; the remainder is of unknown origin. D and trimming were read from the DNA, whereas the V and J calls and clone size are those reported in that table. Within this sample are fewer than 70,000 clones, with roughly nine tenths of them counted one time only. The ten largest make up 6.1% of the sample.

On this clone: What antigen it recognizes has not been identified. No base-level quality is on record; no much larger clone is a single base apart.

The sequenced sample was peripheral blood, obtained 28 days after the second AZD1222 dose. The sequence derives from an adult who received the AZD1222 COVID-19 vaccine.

The nucleotide sequence reads TGCGCCAGCAGCCAAGTCTTCCGGAATAGCAATCAGCCCCAGCATTTT. This gives the protein CASSQVFRNSNQPQHF. Rearrangement joined TRBV4-3 to TRBJ1-5, with the D gene uncertain. Per the germline V gene, LGHNA is the CDR1 and YSLEER is the CDR2. Taken from cysteine to phenylalanine, the CDR3 has 16 residues. Only CDR3 DNA remains: 48 bases, in frame from the first base. Trimming at the junction amounts to 1 base on V and 0 bases on J, and the germline ends lie 10 bases apart.